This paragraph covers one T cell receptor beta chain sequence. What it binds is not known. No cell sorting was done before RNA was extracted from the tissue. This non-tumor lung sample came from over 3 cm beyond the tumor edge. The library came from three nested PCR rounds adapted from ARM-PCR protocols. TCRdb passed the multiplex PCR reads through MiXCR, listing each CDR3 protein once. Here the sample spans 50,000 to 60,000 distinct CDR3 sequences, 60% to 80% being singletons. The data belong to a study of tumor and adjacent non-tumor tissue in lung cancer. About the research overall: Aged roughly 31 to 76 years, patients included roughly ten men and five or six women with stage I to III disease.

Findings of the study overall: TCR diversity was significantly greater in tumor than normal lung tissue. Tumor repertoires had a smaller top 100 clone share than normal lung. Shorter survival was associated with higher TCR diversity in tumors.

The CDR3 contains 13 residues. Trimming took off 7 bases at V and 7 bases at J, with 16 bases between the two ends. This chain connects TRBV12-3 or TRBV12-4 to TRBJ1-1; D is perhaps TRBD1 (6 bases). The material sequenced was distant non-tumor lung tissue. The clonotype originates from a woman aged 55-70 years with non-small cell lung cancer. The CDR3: CASTRGGPNEAFF. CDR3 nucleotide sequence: TGTGCCAGCACGAGAGGGGGGCCCAATGAAGCTTTCTTT.